What follows are 24 T cell receptor beta chains derived from one specimen sequenced in a study of cytomegalovirus exposure and HLA in healthy donors. Primers included in the PCR were 60 Vbeta and 13 Jbeta primers. Clones were read by immunoSEQ multiplex PCR, and TCRdb kept only the in-frame ones, dropping some. Among some 120,000 clones listed, around 77% were seen once. The sequenced material came from PBMCs. These receptors were taken from a woman aged 40 to 50 in good health and CMV-seropositive.

In this sample, this clone turned up once. The chain combines TRBV5-6 with TRBJ2-1, with 7 positions matching TRBD2. Trimming took 3 bases from V and 0 from J; bases not matched to a gene: 9. This CDR3 contains 17 residues. Germline assignment: CDR1 SGHDT and CDR2 YYEEEE. Written as DNA, the CDR3 is TGTGCCAGCAGCTCCCAGTGGCGGGAGAGCTCCTACAATGAGCAGTTCTTC. Protein sequence: CASSSQWRESSYNEQFF. Based on the CDR3 plus reference TRBV5-6 and TRBJ2-1, the full variable domain is DAGVTQSPTHLIKTRGQQVTLRCSPKSGHDTVSWYQQALGQGPQFIFQYYEEEERQRGNFPDRFSGHQFPNYSSELNVNALLLGDSALYLCASSSQWRESSYNEQFFGPGTRLTVL.

The chain recombines TRBV28 with TRBJ1-2; the D is unclear. This CDR3 has 14 amino acids. CDR1 is MDHEN and CDR2 is SYDVKM in the germline V gene. The V gene lost 5 bases and the J gene lost 6 bases, with 16 bases spanning the gap. The CDR3 here is CASSPSDSRHGYTF. The CDR3 DNA reads TGTGCCAGCAGTCCCTCGGACTCAAGGCATGGCTACACCTTC.

V usage is TRBV5-1 and J usage is TRBJ2-1; 10 nucleotides align to TRBD1. The CDR3 sequence is 17 residues long. Trimming at V came to 2 bases and at J to 7 bases, leaving 12 bases not matched to a gene. The germline V gene encodes CDR1 SGHRS and CDR2 YFSETQ. The CDR3 protein is CASSLGPGQGIGNEQFF. CDR3 DNA sequence: TGCGCCAGCAGCTTAGGACCGGGACAGGGGATTGGGAATGAGCAGTTCTTC.

The rearrangement links TRBV7-3 to TRBJ2-3; D is ambiguous. From germline, CDR1 is SGHTA and CDR2 FQGTGA. Trimming left V 1 base short and J 6 bases short, with 11 bases between. The CDR3 runs 14 residues. The CDR3 spells CASSLSQRSDTQYF. CDR3 nucleotides: TGTGCCAGCAGCTTAAGTCAGAGGAGCGATACGCAGTATTTT.

V gene TRBV9 combines with J gene TRBJ2-7; 7 nucleotides line up with TRBD1. This CDR3 comprises 16 residues. Trimming removed 0 bases from V and 6 bases from J; junction bases left unmatched: 12. Germline assignment: CDR1 SGDLS and CDR2 YYNGEE. The CDR3 spells CASSVEQGLPLGEQYF. CDR3 bases: TGTGCCAGCAGCGTAGAACAGGGGCTTCCTTTGGGCGAGCAGTACTTC.

The J gene is TRBJ1-2, the V gene TRBV4-1; tentatively, D is TRBD1 (5 bases). The CDR3 runs 15 residues. The germline gives CDR1 MGHRA, CDR2 YSYEKL. Deletions cut 0 bases from V and 2 bases from J, with 10 bases between. This CDR3 reads CASSQDLSGNYGYTF. In nucleotides, the CDR3 is TGCGCCAGCAGCCAAGATTTGTCAGGGAACTATGGCTACACCTTC.

The chain combines TRBV28 with TRBJ2-7; perhaps TRBD2 as D (6 bases). V gave up 3 bases and J gave up 4 bases, with 19 bases separating them. This CDR3 contains 16 residues. Germline V gene data show CDR1 as MDHEN and CDR2 as SYDVKM. CDR3 nucleotide sequence: TGTGCCAGCAGTTTGAGTGGTGGTAAAGGGACTTACGAGCAGTACTTC. It encodes CASSLSGGKGTYEQYF. The full variable domain, with the rest looked up from reference TRBV28 and TRBJ2-7, is DVKVTQSSRYLVKRTGEKVFLECVQDMDHENMFWYRQDPGLGLRLIYFSYDVKMKEKGDIPEGYSVSREKKERFSLILESASTNQTSMYLCASSLSGGKGTYEQYFGPGTRLTVT.

This chain joins TRBV7-6 and TRBJ2-1, with 9 bases that match TRBD2. Germline lookup yields CDR1 SGHVS and CDR2 FNYEAQ. V lost 0 bases and J lost 7; bases outside the gene matches: 7. There are 16 residues in the CDR3. CDR3 in amino acids: CASSLAGTSRGNEQFF. Here the CDR3 DNA reads TGTGCCAGCAGCTTAGCTGGGACTAGCCGGGGTAATGAGCAGTTCTTC.

CDR3 residues: CASSLVGTRGLSSYNEQFF. The CDR3 coding sequence is TGTGCCAGCTCGCTTGTGGGGACTAGAGGCCTTAGCTCCTACAATGAGCAGTTCTTC. The V gene is TRBV7-6, the J gene TRBJ2-1; 8 nucleotides line up with TRBD2. Germline trimming cut 8 bases from V and 0 bases from J; bases unmatched to any gene: 18. CDR1 SGHVS and CDR2 FNYEAQ come from the germline V gene. The CDR3 has 19 amino acids.

The gene calls are TRBV11-2 and TRBJ2-4; 8 positions match TRBD1. Trimming cost V 5 bases and J 7 bases; bases outside gene matches: 10. The CDR3 sequence is 15 residues long. Germline V gene lookup returns CDR1 SGHAT and CDR2 FQNNGV. The CDR3 region is CASSPTGTGGNIQYF. The CDR3 nucleotides are TGTGCCAGCAGCCCGACGGGAACAGGGGGGAACATTCAGTACTTC.

This clone appeared once. The genes are TRBV28 and TRBJ1-1; perhaps TRBD1 as D (5 bases). Per the germline V gene, CDR1 is MDHEN and CDR2 is SYDVKM. V was pared by 7 bases and J by 0 bases, with 12 bases between. The CDR3 is 14 residues long. CDR3 DNA sequence: TGTGCCAGCATCTCGGGAGGGGTGAACACTGAAGCTTTCTTT. This codes for CASISGGVNTEAFF.

In its sample, this clone was seen a few times. The CDR3 reads CASTSDSGELFF. In DNA, the CDR3 is TGCGCCAGCACGTCTGACAGCGGGGAGCTGTTTTTT. This chain joins TRBV4-1 and TRBJ2-2; D is possibly TRBD1 (5 bases). Germline V gene data show CDR1 as MGHRA and CDR2 as YSYEKL. Trimming cost V 7 bases and J 7 bases, with 10 bases left between them. This CDR3 region has 12 residues.

CDR3 amino acids: CASSISTSRQETQYF. As DNA, the CDR3 is TGTGCCAGCAGCATCTCGACTAGCAGACAAGAGACCCAGTACTTC. V gene TRBV21-1 combines with J gene TRBJ2-5; the table's D gene call, TRBD2, was not cross checked with the DNA. TRBV21-1 is flagged as a pseudogene. The CDR3 is made up of 15 amino acids.

This chain joins TRBV10-1 and TRBJ2-5; TRBD1 matches 11 bases. This CDR3 has 15 amino acids. The trim removed 5 bases at V and 0 bases at J, leaving 2 bases unmatched. Germline V lookup: CDR1 WNHNN, CDR2 SYGVQD (reference sequence). CDR3 nucleotides: TGCGCCAGCAGTCCGGGACAGGGGGACCAAGAGACCCAGTACTTC. This encodes CASSPGQGDQETQYF.

The rearrangement joins TRBV10-3 to TRBJ2-2, with unresolved D. The V end lost 2 bases, the J end lost 7 bases, and 14 bases lay between the germline ends. Germline CDR1 is ENHRY and CDR2 is SYGVKD. The length of the CDR3 is 15 residues. The CDR3 DNA follows: TGTGCCATCAGTGAGGAGAGGTCTGAGAACGGGGAGCTGTTTTTT. The encoded protein is CAISEERSENGELFF.

The chain couples TRBV7-3 to TRBJ1-2; no clear D. Germline V CDR1 and CDR2: SGHTA, FQGTGA. This CDR3 region has 15 residues. V lost 6 bases and J 3 bases, leaving 17 bases between the germline ends. This CDR3 reads CASRAEPGVDYGYTF. CDR3 nucleotides: TGTGCCAGCAGGGCGGAGCCCGGGGTGGACTATGGCTACACCTTC.

The chain is built from TRBV11-2 and TRBJ2-7; no clear D. This CDR3 has 14 residues. CDR1 and CDR2 (germline): SGHAT, FQNNGV. V was pared by 1 base and J by 4 bases, with 11 bases between. The CDR3 reads CASSLGSTDYEQYF. For the CDR3, the DNA is TGTGCCAGCAGCTTAGGCTCAACAGATTACGAGCAGTACTTC.

The chain carries TRBV6-5 and TRBJ2-7; D remains unclear. The CDR3 is 13 amino acids. Deletions cut 6 bases from V and 2 bases from J, with 11 bases between. Germline CDR1 and CDR2: MNHEY and SVGAGI. CDR3 coding DNA: TGTGCCAGCAGCTCCGGGTCTCCCTACGAGCAGTACTTC. Translated, it gives CASSSGSPYEQYF.

The sample holds a few counts of this clone. The V call is TRBV6-6, the J call TRBJ2-7; D unclear. The CDR3 is 11 amino acids. Trimming pared 4 bases from V and 4 bases from J, leaving 5 bases between. CDR1 is MNHNY and CDR2 is SVGAGI in the germline V gene (reference sequence). CDR3 nucleotide sequence: TGTGCCAGCAGTTTACAGTACGAGCAGTACTTC. It is translated as CASSLQYEQYF.

V usage is TRBV29-1 and J usage is TRBJ2-1; 12 nucleotides align to TRBD1. CDR3 length equals 14 residues. CDR1 is SQVTM, CDR2 ANQGSEA, per germline. After removal of 7 bases from V and 8 bases from J, the junction contained 9 bases not matched to a gene. The CDR3 DNA is TGCAGCGGGACCGGGACAGGGGGCTCGGATGAGCAGTTCTTC. Translated: CSGTGTGGSDEQFF.

This sequence joins TRBV7-9 and TRBJ2-5; tentative D call: TRBD1 (6 bases). The CDR3 is made up of 15 amino acids. Germline V gives CDR1 SEHNR, CDR2 FQNEAQ (reference sequence). The V end was cut by 3 bases, the J end by 5 bases, with 16 bases between. The CDR3 nucleotides read TGTGCCAGCAGCTTGGGCACAGGGAATTGGGAGACCCAGTACTTC. Protein sequence: CASSLGTGNWETQYF.

J is TRBJ2-2 and V is TRBV4-1; 14 nucleotides agree with TRBD2. Germline trimming cut 2 bases from V and 0 bases from J; bases unmatched to any gene: 5. The length of the CDR3 is 19 residues. Germline CDR1 is MGHRA and CDR2 is YSYEKL. The CDR3 DNA sequence: TGCGCCAGCAGCCAAATTGGACTAGCGGGAGGCGCGAACACCGGGGAGCTGTTTTTT. It codes for CASSQIGLAGGANTGELFF.

This chain uses TRBV18 with TRBJ2-7, with 10 bases that match TRBD1. The ends lost 3 bases at V and 5 bases at J; junction bases unmatched: 7. The CDR3 contains 15 residues. The germline gives CDR1 KGHSH, CDR2 LQKENI. The CDR3 here is CASSPTGTGDHEQYF. CDR3 bases: TGTGCCAGCTCACCCACCGGGACAGGGGATCACGAGCAGTACTTC.

The CDR3 bases are TGTGCCAGCAGCCCTACTAGCGGGAGGGCCCCAGATACGCAGTATTTT. Its translation is CASSPTSGRAPDTQYF. This chain links TRBV5-4 with TRBJ2-3; 13 bases align to TRBD2. V shed 4 bases, J shed 4 bases, and the junction held 6 bases outside the gene matches. CDR1 and CDR2 (germline): SGHNT, YYREEE (reference sequence). This CDR3 is 16 amino acids long. The full variable domain, with the rest looked up from reference TRBV5-4 and TRBJ2-3, is ETGVTQSPTHLIKTRGQQVTLRCSSQSGHNTVSWYQQALGQGPQFIFQYYREEENGRGNFPPRFSGLQFPNYSSELNVNALELDDSALYLCASSPTSGRAPDTQYFGPGTRLTVL.